This T cell receptor (beta chain) derives from a study of cytomegalovirus exposure and HLA in healthy donors. Study-wide results and limits: Of the V segments, some could not be distinguished, including TRBV6-2 and TRBV6-3, and were excluded.

Regarding this clone: As yet, its antigen is unknown. Relative to the germline gene, one junction end is altered; a read error may explain this.

The CDR3 is made up of 15 amino acids. In germline, CDR1 is SEHNR, CDR2 FQNEAQ (reference sequence). It was with 60 Vbeta and 13 Jbeta primers that the PCR ran. Generated by immunoSEQ multiplex PCR, the TCRdb table keeps only in-frame clones and is missing some. The table shows 110,000 or so clones, with about 61% occurring only once. Sequencing was done on a sample of PBMCs. The chain uses TRBV7-9 and TRBJ2-7; 8 nucleotides line up with TRBD1. This sequence was found in a man aged 18 to 29 in good health and CMV-seropositive. CDR3: CSSSLLGTGVYEQYF. The CDR3 region has the DNA TGTTCCAGCAGCTTACTAGGGACAGGTGTCTACGAGCAGTACTTC. Drawing the rest from reference TRBV7-9 and TRBJ2-7, the complete variable domain is DTGVSQNPRHKITKRGQNVTFRCDPISEHNRLYWYRQTLGQGPEFLTYFQNEAQLEKSRLLSDRFSAERPKGSFSTLEIQRTEQGDSAMYLCSSSLLGTGVYEQYFGPGTRLTVT.